Given below is one T cell receptor (beta chain) in context. The sample comes from a study of blood T cell repertoires in COVID-19. Background on the study: Whether acute or convalescent, the COVID-19 samples came from the United States, Italy and Spain.

Per the study methods: Cell counts per sample came from amplifying reference gene primers. Method: immunoSEQ multiplex PCR; TCRdb's copy keeps in-frame clones and lacks some. V, J and clone size derive from that table, while D and trimming were established from the DNA sequence. In the table there are some 210,000 clones, about 83% of which are singletons. The sequence was collected from a man aged 50 to 59 with active or convalescent COVID-19. The sequenced material came from peripheral blood.

The chain's CDR3 is CASSARGANTEAFF. CDR3 nucleotides: TGTGCCAGCAGCGCCAGGGGGGCGAACACTGAAGCTTTCTTT. The gene calls are TRBV9 and TRBJ1-1; 7 bases agree with TRBD1. Per germline, CDR1 SGDLS and CDR2 YYNGEE. This CDR3 region has 14 residues. V trimming: 3 bases; J trimming: 1 base; junction bases outside the gene matches: 3.